The clone carrying this T cell receptor (beta chain) has only a few counts. This entry belongs to a study of blood T cell repertoires in COVID-19. On the study more broadly: The United States, Italy and Spain were the sources of the acute and convalescent COVID-19 samples. Sample material is recorded as cDNA or gDNA derived from T cells, B-cell-depleted T cells, or PBMCs.

Under the authors' procedure: Estimation of nucleated cell counts was performed using reference gene primer amplification. Assay used: immunoSEQ multiplex PCR; TCRdb lists only in-frame clones, some missing. That table gives V, J and clone size, and the DNA gave D and trimming. The profile shows 90,000 to 130,000 clones, 82% of them singletons. J lost 7 bases, V lost 5 bases, and 9 bases had no gene match. This CDR3 region has 15 residues. Germline CDR1 is MNHNY and CDR2 is SVGAGI (reference sequence). This receptor was identified in a man between 65 and 85 years old with acute or convalescent COVID-19. Sequenced material: peripheral blood. The rearrangement uses TRBV6-6 and TRBJ2-7; TRBD1 aligns across 12 bases. In DNA form, the CDR3 reads TGTGCCAGCAGTCCCCGGGACAGGGGGCAGAGGGAGCAGTACTTC. It codes for CASSPRDRGQREQYF.